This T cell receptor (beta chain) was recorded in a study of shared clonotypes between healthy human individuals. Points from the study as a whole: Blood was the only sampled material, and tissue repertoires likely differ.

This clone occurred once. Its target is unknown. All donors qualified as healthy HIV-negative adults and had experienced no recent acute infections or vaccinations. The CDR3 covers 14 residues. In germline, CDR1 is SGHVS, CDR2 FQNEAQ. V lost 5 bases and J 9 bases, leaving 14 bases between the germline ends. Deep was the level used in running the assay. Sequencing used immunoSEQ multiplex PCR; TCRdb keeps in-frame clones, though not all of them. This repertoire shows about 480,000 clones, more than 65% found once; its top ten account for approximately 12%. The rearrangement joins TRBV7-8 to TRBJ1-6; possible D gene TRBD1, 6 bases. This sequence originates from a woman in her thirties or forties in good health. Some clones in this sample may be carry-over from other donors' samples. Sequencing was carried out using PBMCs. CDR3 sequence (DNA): TGTGCCAGCAGCACGGGACATCGTCCTTCACCCCTCCACTTT. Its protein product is CASSTGHRPSPLHF.